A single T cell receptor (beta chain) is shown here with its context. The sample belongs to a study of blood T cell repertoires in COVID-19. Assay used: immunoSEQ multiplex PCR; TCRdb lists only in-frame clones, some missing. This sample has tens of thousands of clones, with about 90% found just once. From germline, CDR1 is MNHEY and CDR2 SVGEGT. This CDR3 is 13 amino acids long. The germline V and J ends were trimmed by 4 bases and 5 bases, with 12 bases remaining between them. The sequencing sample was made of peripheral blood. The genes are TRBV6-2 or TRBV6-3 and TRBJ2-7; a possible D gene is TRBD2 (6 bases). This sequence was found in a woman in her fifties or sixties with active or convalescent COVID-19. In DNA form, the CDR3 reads TGTGCCAGCAGTTCGGGACTCCAAAACGAGCAGTACTTC. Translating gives CASSSGLQNEQYF.